Following are 32 T cell receptor beta chains from one sample sequenced in a study of PD-L1 blockade in urothelial cancer (TCRdb year 2017). The receptor library was made with the immunoSEQ multiplex PCR assay. In its TCRdb copy, this immuneACCESS table keeps in-frame sequences only and misses some clones. Where compared with another copy, unresolved V genes explain less than half of these, and the others have no known cause. The sample yields some 40,000 clones; about 90% were counted once. The ten largest clones capture approximately 7.9% of the sample. The sample's time point, from its label and the paper: peripheral blood 6 weeks after treatment start. The material sequenced was PBMCs, taken around atezolizumab (anti-PD-L1) treatment. The receptors were gathered from a man in his sixties or seventies with urothelial cancer.

This chain links TRBV15 with TRBJ2-1; D uncertain. Germline CDR1 LNHNV, CDR2 YYDKDF (reference sequence). Trimming removed 3 bases from V and 8 bases from J, with 8 bases in between. The CDR3 spans 12 residues. The CDR3 DNA is TGTGCCACCAGCAGGAAGCTACATGAGCAGTTCTTC. It codes for CATSRKLHEQFF.

The V and J genes are TRBV19 and TRBJ2-7, with D perhaps matching TRBD1 (7 bases). CDR3 size: 16 residues. CDR1 is LNHDA, CDR2 SQIVND, per germline (reference sequence). Trimming left V 6 bases short and J 0 bases short, with 18 bases between. The DNA for the CDR3 is TGTGCCAGTAGCATGCTTTCAGGGGGGCTCTCCTACGAGCAGTACTTC. Translating it yields CASSMLSGGLSYEQYF.

This clone has more than one count but fewer than ten. The V gene is TRBV28, the J gene TRBJ2-7; a weak D match, TRBD1 (6 bases). The germline CDR1 and CDR2 sequences are MDHEN and SYDVKM. The CDR3 is 12 residues long. The germline V and J ends were trimmed by 6 bases and 0 bases, with 6 bases remaining between them. CDR3 amino acids: CASRTGSYEQYF. The CDR3 region has the DNA TGTGCCAGCAGGACAGGCTCCTACGAGCAGTACTTC.

The chain recombines TRBV7-8 with TRBJ2-3; no clear D gene. The V gene's germline CDR1 is SGHVS and CDR2 FQNEAQ. The CDR3 extends over 13 amino acids. V was trimmed by 1 base and J by 2 bases, leaving 4 bases between them. The CDR3 loop is CASSLDYTDTQYF. The CDR3 DNA is TGTGCCAGCAGCTTAGACTACACAGATACGCAGTATTTT.

V is TRBV5-1 and J is TRBJ2-1, with TRBD2 matching 8 bases. The germline V gene encodes CDR1 SGHRS and CDR2 YFSETQ. Trimming at V came to 3 bases and at J to 7 bases, leaving 9 bases not matched to a gene. The CDR3 spans 15 residues. The CDR3 sequence: CASSSSGTRENEQFF. DNA of the CDR3: TGCGCCAGCAGCTCCTCCGGGACTAGAGAGAATGAGCAGTTCTTC.

This rearrangement joins TRBV7-9 to TRBJ2-7; the D is unclear. In germline, CDR1 is SEHNR, CDR2 FQNEAQ (reference sequence). V shed 4 bases and J shed 3 bases, with 4 bases lying between them. This CDR3 contains 11 residues. CDR3 sequence: CASSSYYEQYF. CDR3 nucleotides: TGTGCCAGCAGCTCGTACTACGAGCAGTACTTC.

This clone was counted once. The chain combines TRBV19 with TRBJ1-3; D is undetermined. V was pared by 5 bases and J by 8 bases, with 13 bases between. Looked up from germline, CDR1 is LNHDA and CDR2 is SQIVND (reference sequence). There are 13 residues in the CDR3. CDR3 DNA: TGTGCCAGTAGTGCGACGAACCGGGACACCATATATTTT. As protein: CASSATNRDTIYF. The variable domain in full, completed from reference TRBV19 and TRBJ1-3, reads DGGITQSPKYLFRKEGQNVTLSCEQNLNHDAMYWYRQDPGQGLRLIYYSQIVNDFQKGDIAEGYSVSREKKESFPLTVTSAQKNPTAFYLCASSATNRDTIYFGEGSWLTVV.

There are a few counts of this clone. The V gene is TRBV7-2, the J gene TRBJ2-7; unclear D gene. The CDR3 runs 14 residues. Germline assignment: CDR1 SGHTA and CDR2 FQGNSA. The ends were cut back, 0 bases at V and 2 bases at J, with 8 bases in the middle. The CDR3 is CASSLAGQAYEQYF. The CDR3 nucleotides are TGTGCCAGCAGCTTAGCGGGCCAAGCCTACGAGCAGTACTTC.

The chain carries TRBV19 and TRBJ2-3; D might be TRBD2 (5 bases). Trimming pared 4 bases from V and 0 bases from J, leaving 5 bases between. Germline CDR1 and CDR2: LNHDA and SQIVND (reference sequence). The CDR3 sequence is 13 residues long. The CDR3 nucleotides are TGTGCCAGTAGTAGCGGGAGCACAGATACGCAGTATTTT. Amino acids: CASSSGSTDTQYF. The variable domain in full, with the rest retrieved from reference TRBV19 and TRBJ2-3, is DGGITQSPKYLFRKEGQNVTLSCEQNLNHDAMYWYRQDPGQGLRLIYYSQIVNDFQKGDIAEGYSVSREKKESFPLTVTSAQKNPTAFYLCASSSGSTDTQYFGPGTRLTVL.

The chain couples TRBV27 to TRBJ1-3; D ambiguous. V shed 6 bases and J shed 4 bases, with 13 bases lying between them. The germline V gene has CDR1 MNHEY and CDR2 SMNVEV (reference sequence). The CDR3 sequence is 14 residues long. The CDR3 protein is CASRNRAAGNTIYF. CDR3 nucleotide sequence: TGTGCCAGCAGGAATCGCGCCGCCGGAAACACCATATATTTT.

The chain couples TRBV6-6 to TRBJ2-7; D perhaps matches TRBD2 (6 bases). CDR1 MNHNY and CDR2 SVGAGI come from the germline V gene (reference sequence). With 6 bases removed from V and 4 bases from J, the gap between germline ends came to 22 bases. This CDR3 has 16 amino acids. CDR3 DNA sequence: TGTGCCAGCAGCGAGGAGGCGGGTGGCGGAGGGTACGAGCAGTACTTC. This gives the protein CASSEEAGGGGYEQYF.

The chain employs TRBV6-1 and TRBJ2-5, with D perhaps TRBD2 (6 bases). V dropped 4 bases and J dropped 2 bases, with 14 bases sitting between them. Germline CDR1 reads MNHNS; CDR2 reads SASEGT. This CDR3 spans 15 amino acids. The DNA for the CDR3 is TGTGCCAGCAGTGCGGTGGGAGGTGGGCAAGAGACCCAGTACTTC. Translated, it gives CASSAVGGGQETQYF.

This clone was recorded once. This rearrangement joins TRBV19 to TRBJ2-7; 12 bases are shared with TRBD2. Trimming took 5 bases from V and 6 from J; bases not matched to a gene: 14. This CDR3 has 17 amino acids. CDR1 and CDR2 from the germline V gene are LNHDA and SQIVND (reference sequence). DNA of the CDR3: TGTGCCAGTAGTTCCCCGGGACTAGCGGGTAAGGTGGGCGAGCAGTACTTC. It specifies CASSSPGLAGKVGEQYF.

The V call is TRBV27, the J call TRBJ2-7; TRBD1 matches 7 bases. The V segment lost 6 bases and the J segment 0 bases; nucleotides outside the gene matches: 5. This CDR3 has 14 amino acids. CDR1 is MNHEY, CDR2 SMNVEV, per germline (reference sequence). Written as DNA, the CDR3 is TGTGCCAGCAGATGGGGACAGAACTCCTACGAGCAGTACTTC. Its translation is CASRWGQNSYEQYF.

This chain joins TRBV5-1 and TRBJ2-5, with D possibly being TRBD1 (6 bases). The V gene's germline CDR1 is SGHRS and CDR2 YFSETQ. The CDR3 totals 16 residues. The V and J ends lost 7 bases and 4 bases respectively, with 23 bases between them. The CDR3 DNA reads TGCGCCAGCTCGATGGCGCTGGGGGCGCTTTTAGAGACCCAGTACTTC. Its protein product is CASSMALGALLETQYF.

The V gene is TRBV5-4, the J gene TRBJ2-7; tentatively, D is TRBD2 (5 bases). Trimming removed 1 base from V and 7 bases from J, with 9 bases in between. CDR1 is SGHNT and CDR2 is YYREEE in the germline V gene (reference sequence). The CDR3 has 12 amino acids. Here the CDR3 reads CASSLLGGEQYF. The CDR3 nucleotides are TGTGCCAGCAGCTTGTTAGGCGGGGAGCAGTACTTC.

Notes on this clone: One junction end does not reproduce the germline sequence, and a read error may be involved. The chain is built from TRBV7-3 and TRBJ2-5; 7 positions match TRBD2. This CDR3 has 12 amino acids. Looked up from germline, CDR1 is SGHTA and CDR2 is FQGTGA. The CDR3 coding sequence is TGTGCCAGCAGCTCACCGGGGACTACCCCGCACTTC. Protein product: CASSSPGTTPHF.

The rearrangement uses TRBV29-1 and TRBJ2-3; possible D gene TRBD1, 5 bases. CDR1 and CDR2 (germline): SQVTM, ANQGSEA. CDR3 length: 11 residues. V lost 6 bases to trimming and J lost 6 bases, with 10 bases between them. The CDR3 here is CSVGVWDTQYF. Written as DNA, the CDR3 is TGCAGCGTAGGGGTATGGGATACGCAGTATTTT.

The gene calls are TRBV18 and TRBJ2-1; TRBD2 agrees at 7 bases. This CDR3 has 17 residues. With V trimmed by 6 bases and J by 0 bases, 11 bases remained unmatched. Germline CDR1 is KGHSH and CDR2 is LQKENI. CDR3 bases: TGTGCCAGCTCGCCCCTCCCTAGCGGCTCCTCCTACAATGAGCAGTTCTTC. This gives the protein CASSPLPSGSSYNEQFF.

This chain links TRBV12-5 with TRBJ2-2, with 10 bases lining up with TRBD2. CDR3 length equals 19 residues. The germline CDR1 and CDR2 sequences are LGHNT and FRNRAP. V lost 0 bases, J lost 2 bases, and 9 bases stayed unmatched. CDR3 bases: TGTGCTAGTGGTTTGGTACTTAGAGGACTAGCGGCAAACACCGGGGAGCTGTTTTTT. This gives the protein CASGLVLRGLAANTGELFF.

V and J are TRBV10-3 and TRBJ2-3; 10 nucleotides line up with TRBD2. The CDR3 consists of 17 residues. J gave up 4 bases and V 4 bases, and 11 bases lay outside the gene matches. The V gene's germline CDR1 is ENHRY and CDR2 SYGVKD. CDR3 sequence: CAISGWTSGRQADTQYF. In DNA, the CDR3 is TGTGCCATCAGTGGGTGGACTAGCGGCCGCCAGGCAGATACGCAGTATTTT.

The chain has TRBV9 and TRBJ2-1, with 7 bases that match TRBD2. The V segment lost 2 bases and the J segment 4 bases; nucleotides outside the gene matches: 6. Germline V gene data show CDR1 as SGDLS and CDR2 as YYNGEE. The CDR3 covers 15 residues. CDR3 coding DNA: TGTGCCAGCAGCGTGAGACTAGCACCGTACAATGAGCAGTTCTTC. It encodes CASSVRLAPYNEQFF.

The genes are TRBV5-1 and TRBJ2-1; 15 nucleotides agree with TRBD2. This CDR3 spans 17 amino acids. The ends lost 4 bases at V and 8 bases at J; junction bases unmatched: 10. Germline V gene data show CDR1 as SGHRS and CDR2 as YFSETQ. The CDR3 region has the DNA TGCGCCAGCAGCCCCGGACTAGCGGGAGGGAGGATGGATGAGCAGTTCTTC. This codes for CASSPGLAGGRMDEQFF.

The V gene is TRBV11-3, the J gene TRBJ2-1; D is unclear. Germline V CDR1 and CDR2: SGHNT, YENEEA. The CDR3 is made up of 13 amino acids. The V end lost 5 bases, the J end lost 0 bases, and 5 bases lay between the germline ends. In DNA form, the CDR3 reads TGTGCCAGCAGCCAGGACTCCTACAATGAGCAGTTCTTC. Translated: CASSQDSYNEQFF.

The V gene is TRBV5-6, the J gene TRBJ2-1; the match to TRBD2 covers 14 bases. CDR1 and CDR2 (germline): SGHDT, YYEEEE. This CDR3 has 17 amino acids. Trimming at V came to 5 bases and at J to 5 bases, leaving 9 bases not matched to a gene. The DNA for the CDR3 is TGTGCCAGCAGTTACAGGACTAGCGGGAGGACGGACAATGAGCAGTTCTTC. This codes for CASSYRTSGRTDNEQFF.

The chain links TRBV2 to TRBJ1-2; possible D gene TRBD1, 6 bases. The CDR3 consists of 15 residues. Between the trimmed V and J ends, which lost 2 bases and 7 bases, there was a span of 17 bases. Per germline, CDR1 SNHLY and CDR2 FYNNEI. The CDR3 region is CASSELAGAGSGYTF. CDR3 coding DNA: TGTGCCAGCAGTGAACTGGCGGGGGCTGGGAGTGGCTACACCTTC.

This chain links TRBV5-1 with TRBJ2-7; 10 bases line up with TRBD2. J was trimmed by 2 bases and V by 1 base; bases with no gene match: 3. Germline V gene data show CDR1 as SGHRS and CDR2 as YFSETQ. The CDR3 is 15 residues long. CDR3 sequence (DNA): TGCGCCAGCAGCTTGAGGACTAGCGGAGCCTACGAGCAGTACTTC. Translated, it gives CASSLRTSGAYEQYF.

The CDR3 loop is CASTPPSNEQFF. The CDR3 nucleotides read TGTGCCAGCACCCCCCCATCCAATGAGCAGTTCTTC. The rearrangement joins TRBV6-1 to TRBJ2-1; D is unresolved. The CDR3 is 12 residues long. Per the germline V gene, CDR1 is MNHNS and CDR2 is SASEGT. V dropped 7 bases and J dropped 6 bases, with 10 bases sitting between them.

The chain combines TRBV5-1 with TRBJ2-1; 10 nucleotides agree with TRBD2. This CDR3 comprises 17 residues. With V trimmed by 0 bases and J by 3 bases, 6 bases remained unmatched. Per the germline V gene, CDR1 is SGHRS and CDR2 is YFSETQ. The CDR3 DNA follows: TGCGCCAGCAGCTTGGAGGGGCTAGCGGGGGACTACAATGAGCAGTTCTTC. Translated, it gives CASSLEGLAGDYNEQFF.

The chain uses TRBV2 and TRBJ2-1; D ambiguous. Trimming removed 1 base at V and 5 bases at J, with 12 bases between. This CDR3 spans 15 amino acids. Germline V gene sequence: CDR1 SNHLY, CDR2 FYNNEI. The CDR3 here is CASSEEIAGDNEQFF. For the CDR3, the DNA is TGTGCCAGCAGTGAAGAGATTGCAGGTGACAATGAGCAGTTCTTC.

This rearrangement joins TRBV7-2 to TRBJ2-1; 7 bases are shared with TRBD2. This CDR3 region has 15 residues. With 3 bases clipped from V and 1 base from J, the junction kept 3 bases outside the gene matches. CDR1 and CDR2 (germline): SGHTA, FQGNSA. This chain's CDR3 is CASSFGRESYNEQFF. CDR3 in DNA: TGTGCCAGCAGCTTCGGGCGGGAGTCCTACAATGAGCAGTTCTTC.

The chain employs TRBV25-1 and TRBJ2-5; 7 nucleotides match TRBD1. The junction had 10 bases not matched to a gene; V was cut back by 6 bases and J by 6 bases. Per germline, CDR1 MGHDK and CDR2 SYGVNS. There are 14 residues in the CDR3. CDR3 region: CASRETGTKQTQYF. The CDR3 DNA reads TGTGCCAGCAGGGAGACAGGGACGAAGCAGACCCAGTACTTC.